The clone carrying this TCR beta chain has only one observation. In the source study's methods: Researchers report that nucleated cell counts were estimated from reference gene primer amplification. Assay used: immunoSEQ multiplex PCR; TCRdb lists only in-frame clones, some missing. V and J calls and clone size are those listed in that table; D and trimming were worked out from the DNA. Among over 45,000 clones listed, 75% to 95% were seen once. V shed 5 bases and J shed 7 bases, with 17 bases lying between them. The CDR3 consists of 14 residues. From germline, CDR1 is MNHNY and CDR2 SVGAGI (reference sequence). The sample comes from a study of blood T cell repertoires in COVID-19. Study in general: Samples came from the United States, Italy and Spain, spanning acute and convalescent COVID-19. Nucleic acid was either cDNA or gDNA, and it came from T cells, B-cell-depleted T cells, or PBMCs.

This chain links TRBV6-6 with TRBJ2-5; a possible D gene is TRBD2 (6 bases). The origin of this receptor is a human donor in a cohort sampled during active COVID-19. Material for sequencing was peripheral blood. CDR3 sequence reads: CASSLGTPRGTQYF. The CDR3 DNA follows: TGTGCCAGCAGTCTCGGGACTCCTAGGGGGACCCAGTACTTC.